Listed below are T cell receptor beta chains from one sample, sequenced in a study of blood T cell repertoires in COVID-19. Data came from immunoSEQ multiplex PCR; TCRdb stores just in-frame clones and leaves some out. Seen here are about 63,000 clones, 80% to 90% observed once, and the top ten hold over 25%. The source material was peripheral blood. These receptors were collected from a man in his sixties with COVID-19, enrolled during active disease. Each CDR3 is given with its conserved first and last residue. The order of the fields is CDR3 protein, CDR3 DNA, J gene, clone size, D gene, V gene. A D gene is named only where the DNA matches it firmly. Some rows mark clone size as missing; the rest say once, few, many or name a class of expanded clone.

CASRVGTGGNQPQHF TGTGCCAGCAGGGTGGGGACAGGGGGCAATCAGCCCCAGCATTTT TRBJ1-5 medium-sized TRBD1 TRBV6-5
CASSARRGGTEAFF TGTGCCAGTAGTGCCAGGAGGGGGGGCACTGAAGCTTTCTTT TRBJ1-1 NA NA TRBV19
CASSSSGTGYNEQFF TGCGCCAGCAGTTCTTCCGGGACTGGCTACAATGAGCAGTTCTTC TRBJ2-1 NA NA TRBV5-1
CASSLQGNTEAFF TGCGCCAGCAGCTTGCAGGGGAACACTGAAGCTTTCTTT TRBJ1-1 NA NA TRBV5-1
CSASLQVGGETQYF TGCAGTGCTAGTCTTCAGGTGGGTGGGGAGACCCAGTACTTC TRBJ2-5 NA NA TRBV20-1
CASSQEIGRSYEQYF TGTGCCAGCAGCCAAGAAATTGGCAGAAGCTACGAGCAGTACTTC TRBJ2-7 NA NA TRBV4-2
CASSGGLLETQYF TGTGCCAGCAGCGGGGGGTTGTTGGAGACCCAGTACTTC TRBJ2-5 NA NA TRBV7-3
CASSTGTGLYEQYF TGTGCCAGCAGCACCGGGACAGGACTATACGAGCAGTACTTC TRBJ2-7 NA TRBD1 TRBV11-3
CASSPQRVSYEQYF TGTGCCAGCAGCCCGCAGCGAGTCTCCTACGAGCAGTACTTC TRBJ2-7 once NA TRBV3-1/TRBV3-2
CASSYAGDNYGYTF TGTGCCAGCAGTTACGCCGGGGATAACTATGGCTACACCTTC TRBJ1-2 NA NA TRBV6-5
CASSSPGQGAYTGELFF TGTGCCAGCAGCTCGCCGGGACAGGGGGCATACACCGGGGAGCTGTTTTTT TRBJ2-2 NA TRBD1 TRBV5-5
CASSSGVPGELFF TGTGCCAGCAGTTCAGGGGTCCCCGGGGAGCTGTTTTTT TRBJ2-2 NA NA TRBV6-5
CASSDLARSYEQYF TGCGCCAGCAGTGATCTAGCCCGCTCCTACGAGCAGTACTTC TRBJ2-7 few NA TRBV10-2
CASRLEQGSQYF TGTGCCAGCAGATTAGAACAGGGGAGCCAGTATTTT TRBJ2-3 NA TRBD1 TRBV7-9
CASSLRQGRETQYF TGTGCCAGCAGCTTGCGGCAGGGAAGGGAGACCCAGTACTTC TRBJ2-5 NA NA TRBV5-8
CASSVPSGASTDTQYF TGTGCCAGCAGCGTCCCTAGCGGGGCTAGCACAGATACGCAGTATTTT TRBJ2-3 NA TRBD2 TRBV5-4
CASSEGGLAQETQYF TGTGCCAGCAGTGAAGGGGGACTAGCCCAAGAGACCCAGTACTTC TRBJ2-5 NA TRBD2 TRBV2
CACRGDRGNQPQHF TGTGCATGCAGGGGCGATCGCGGCAATCAGCCCCAGCATTTT TRBJ1-5 NA NA TRBV6-6
CASSPTGRNSPLHF TGTGCCAGCAGCCCTACAGGGAGAAATTCACCCCTCCACTTT TRBJ1-6 NA NA TRBV6-2/TRBV6-3
CASSRQTSTNEQFF TGTGCCAGCAGCCGACAGACTAGCACCAATGAGCAGTTCTTC TRBJ2-1 once TRBD2 TRBV3-1/TRBV3-2
CASSFIDSRSYNEQFF TGTGCCAGCAGTTTCATCGACTCACGGTCATACAATGAGCAGTTCTTC TRBJ2-1 NA NA TRBV27
CASSAGNGSPLHF TGTGCCAGTAGCGCAGGGAATGGTTCACCCCTCCACTTT TRBJ1-6 NA NA TRBV19
CASSLLAGASDTQYF TGTGCCAGCAGTTTGTTGGCGGGAGCCTCAGATACGCAGTATTTT TRBJ2-3 once TRBD2 TRBV27
CASSHVAWDTDTQYF TGTGCCAGCAGCCACGTAGCGTGGGACACAGATACGCAGTATTTT TRBJ2-3 NA NA TRBV3-1/TRBV3-2
CAWNVGRIYGYTF TGTGCCTGGAATGTCGGGAGAATCTATGGCTACACCTTC TRBJ1-2 NA NA TRBV30
CATSKRAVISQQYF TGTGCCACCAGCAAGAGGGCGGTCATCTCGCAGCAGTACTTC TRBJ2-7 NA NA TRBV15
CASSLGFERGDNEQFF TGTGCCAGCAGCTTGGGTTTCGAGCGGGGCGATAATGAGCAGTTCTTC TRBJ2-1 once TRBD2 TRBV11-2
CASSWSGVGYTF TGTGCCAGCAGTTGGTCGGGGGTCGGCTACACCTTC TRBJ1-2 NA NA TRBV6-2/TRBV6-3
CASSPPSRDSSYEQYF TGTGCCAGCTCACCACCTAGTAGGGACAGCTCCTACGAGCAGTACTTC TRBJ2-7 NA TRBD1 TRBV18
CASSSHTGIGEQYF TGTGCCAGCAGCTCTCACACAGGGATTGGCGAGCAGTACTTC TRBJ2-7 NA NA TRBV9
CASGREWGDPFEAFF TGTGCCAGCGGTCGCGAGTGGGGGGATCCTTTTGAAGCTTTCTTT TRBJ1-1 medium-sized NA TRBV2
CAISTTGHSPYEQYF TGTGCCATCAGTACGACAGGCCACAGCCCCTACGAGCAGTACTTC TRBJ2-7 once NA TRBV10-3
CASSPRATNEKLFF TGTGCCAGTAGTCCCAGGGCAACTAATGAAAAACTGTTTTTT TRBJ1-4 NA NA TRBV19
CASRLGLSDNSPLHF TGTGCCAGCAGACTAGGACTGTCCGATAATTCACCCCTCCACTTT TRBJ1-6 NA NA TRBV27